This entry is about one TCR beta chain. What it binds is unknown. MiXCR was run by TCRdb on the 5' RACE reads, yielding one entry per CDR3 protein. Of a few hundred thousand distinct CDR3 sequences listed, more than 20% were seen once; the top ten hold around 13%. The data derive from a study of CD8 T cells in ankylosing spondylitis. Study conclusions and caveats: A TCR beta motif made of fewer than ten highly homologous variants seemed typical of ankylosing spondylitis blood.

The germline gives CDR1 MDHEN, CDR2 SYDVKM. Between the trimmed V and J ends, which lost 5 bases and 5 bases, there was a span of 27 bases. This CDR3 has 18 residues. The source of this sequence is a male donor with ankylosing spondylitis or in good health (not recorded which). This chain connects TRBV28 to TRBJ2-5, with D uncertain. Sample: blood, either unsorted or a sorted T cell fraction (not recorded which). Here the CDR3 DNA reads TGTGCCAGCAGTCCCCTTTTTGTTGCCACCTTGTGTGGGGAGACCCAGTACTTC. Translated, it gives CASSPLFVATLCGETQYF.